A selection of T cell receptor beta chains follows, all from one sample in a study of blood T cell repertoires in COVID-19. The method was immunoSEQ multiplex PCR; TCRdb's version includes in-frame clones alone and lacks a portion of them. The table lists just over 650,000 clones, about nine tenths of them singletons. The sequenced sample consisted of peripheral blood. These receptor sequences come from a woman younger than 30 with acute or convalescent COVID-19. Each CDR3 is given with its conserved first and last residue. The order of the fields is J gene, V gene, clone size, D gene, CDR3 DNA, CDR3 protein. A D gene is named only where the DNA matches it firmly. Clone size is shown for a subset of rows, as once, few, many or a class of expanded clone.

TRBJ1-2	TRBV27	.	.	TGTGCCAGCAGTTCCGCCCCGGACATACCCTATGGCTACACCTTC	CASSSAPDIPYGYTF
TRBJ1-1	TRBV19	.	TRBD1	TGTGCCAGTAGTCCCGGGACAGGGAGGACTGAAGCTTTCTTT	CASSPGTGRTEAFF
TRBJ1-3	TRBV13	.	.	TGTGCCAGCAGCTTAGGGCACCTTAGCTCTGGAAACACCATATATTTT	CASSLGHLSSGNTIYF
TRBJ1-2	TRBV20-1	.	.	TGCAGTGCCCCACTCGAGGGCGGCTACACCTTC	CSAPLEGGYTF
TRBJ2-5	TRBV3-1/TRBV3-2	.	.	TGTGCCAGCAGCCAAGTTTTAGCGCCATCCGTCTGGGAGACCCAGTACTTC	CASSQVLAPSVWETQYF
TRBJ1-2	TRBV29-1	.	.	TGCAGCGTTGAAGTTTCTAACCATGGCTACACCTTC	CSVEVSNHGYTF
TRBJ1-1	TRBV19	.	.	TGTGCCAGTAGTATAACCGGGGGAGTTCACACTGAAGCTTTCTTT	CASSITGGVHTEAFF
TRBJ1-1	TRBV7-2	.	.	TGTGCCAGCAGACGAGAAGGGGGCACTGAAGCTTTCTTT	CASRREGGTEAFF
TRBJ2-5	TRBV30	.	.	TGTGCCTGGAGTGGACAGGTGAAAGAGACCCAGTACTTC	CAWSGQVKETQYF
TRBJ2-3	TRBV12-5	.	.	TGTGCTAGTGGTTTGGCGCCGGGACTCCTATATTTT	CASGLAPGLLYF
TRBJ2-7	TRBV6-5	.	TRBD1	TGTGCCAGCAGCTCTGACAGGGGCGGTGACGAGCAGTACTTC	CASSSDRGGDEQYF
TRBJ1-2	TRBV27	.	.	TGTGCCAGCAGTTTATATGGCGGGGCCTTCTATGGCTACACCTTC	CASSLYGGAFYGYTF
TRBJ2-4	TRBV4-1	.	.	TGCGCCAGCAGCCAGTTACCTCTAGCGGCCAAAAACATTCAGTACTTC	CASSQLPLAAKNIQYF
TRBJ1-4	TRBV6-6	.	.	TGTGCCAGCAGTTATCCGCGGTCTTCTAATGAAAAACTGTTTTTT	CASSYPRSSNEKLFF
TRBJ1-2	TRBV7-3	.	.	TGTGCCAGCAGCTTAACGCCTGGGGGGGAAGGCTACACCTTC	CASSLTPGGEGYTF
TRBJ1-2	TRBV5-1	.	.	TGCGCCAGCAGCTTGGTAGGGGGAGGCTACACCTTC	CASSLVGGGYTF
TRBJ2-5	TRBV3-1/TRBV3-2	.	.	TGTGCCAGCAGCCAATCGGGGGAGGTCGAGACCCAGTACTTC	CASSQSGEVETQYF
TRBJ2-2	TRBV18	.	TRBD1	TGTGCCAGCTCGCTACAGGGGAGCGCGAACACCGGGGAGCTGTTTTTT	CASSLQGSANTGELFF
TRBJ1-5	TRBV6-2/TRBV6-3	few	.	TGTGCCAGCAGTTACTCGGGCGTATCTCAGCCCCAGCATTTT	CASSYSGVSQPQHF
TRBJ2-7	TRBV7-2	.	.	TGTGCCAGCAGCGCCGCAGGGGTCCGGTACGAGCAGTACTTC	CASSAAGVRYEQYF
TRBJ2-2	TRBV7-3	.	TRBD2	TGTGCCAGCAGCTTAACCCCTAGCGGGGGGCTGAACACCGGGGAGCTGTTTTTT	CASSLTPSGGLNTGELFF
TRBJ1-6	TRBV7-9	once	.	TGTGCCAGCAGCTTGGGGAGAAATAATTCACCCCTCCACTTT	CASSLGRNNSPLHF
TRBJ1-5	TRBV12-3/TRBV12-4	.	.	TGTGCCAGCAGTCTACAGGAAAATCAGCCCCAGCATTTT	CASSLQENQPQHF
TRBJ1-2	TRBV5-1	.	.	TGCGCCAGCAGACAAGAACTAAACTATGGCTACACCTTC	CASRQELNYGYTF
TRBJ2-5	TRBV7-2	.	.	TGTGCCAGCAGCTATCGGGGGTTCGGAGAGACCCAGTACTTC	CASSYRGFGETQYF
TRBJ1-2	TRBV6-2/TRBV6-3	.	TRBD1	TGTGCCAGCAGTCACCCCGGACAGGGGAGCTATGGCTACACCTTC	CASSHPGQGSYGYTF
TRBJ2-3	TRBV7-2	once	TRBD2	TGTGCCAGCAGCTTCACCCGGGGAGGGCTCGGGCAGTATTTT	CASSFTRGGLGQYF
TRBJ1-1	TRBV30	.	.	TGTGCCTGGGGCAGTGGGGCCTACACTGAAGCTTTCTTT	CAWGSGAYTEAFF
TRBJ2-7	TRBV27	once	.	TGTGCCAGCAGTTTAAGAGGGGGTGAGCAGTACTTC	CASSLRGGEQYF
TRBJ2-1	TRBV15	.	.	TGTGCCACCAGCCCCCGGGGGAGCTCCTACAATGAGCAGTTCTTC	CATSPRGSSYNEQFF
TRBJ2-1	TRBV7-9	.	.	TGTGCCAGCAGGGAGCACTCGGATGAGCAGTTCTTC	CASREHSDEQFF
TRBJ2-3	TRBV27	.	.	TGTGCCAGCAGTTTATTGGGGGCACTCACAGATACGCAGTATTTT	CASSLLGALTDTQYF
TRBJ1-4	TRBV30	.	.	TGTGCCTGGAATTCCCAACAGGGTGAAAAACTGTTTTTT	CAWNSQQGEKLFF
TRBJ2-7	TRBV2	.	TRBD2	TGTGCCAGCACCGCTGGGGCGGGGGAAACCTACGAGCAGTACTTC	CASTAGAGETYEQYF
TRBJ1-2	TRBV4-1	.	TRBD1	TGCGCCAGCAGCCAAGTCCCCGGACAGGGGGGCTACACCTTC	CASSQVPGQGGYTF
TRBJ1-2	TRBV6-5	.	.	TGTGCCAGCAGTTACCTCCCGGAGGCTTACTATGGCTACACCTTC	CASSYLPEAYYGYTF
TRBJ2-3	TRBV6-4	.	.	TGTGCCAGCAGTGAAGAACAGGGAAAGGGCCCAGATACGCAGTATTTT	CASSEEQGKGPDTQYF